These T cell receptor beta chains were read from a single sample in a study of cytomegalovirus exposure and HLA in healthy donors. Some clones are missing from TCRdb's copy, which holds only in-frame ones; the method was immunoSEQ multiplex PCR. The sample comprises about 160,000 clones, roughly 70% of which are singletons, and around 3% rests with the top ten. Sequencing used PBMCs. Receptor source: a woman aged 45-60 years in good health and CMV-seropositive. Each CDR3 is given with its conserved first and last residue. A D gene is named only where the DNA matches it firmly. Only some rows state a clone size, as once, few, many or a class for expanded clones.

j_call clone_size d_call v_call cdr3_aa cdr3_nt
TRBJ2-2 NA NA TRBV5-8 CASSLERNGELFF TGTGCCAGCAGCTTGGAGAGGAACGGGGAGCTGTTTTTT
TRBJ2-7 NA NA TRBV10-2 CASSLGGYEQYF TGCGCCAGCAGCCTCGGGGGCTACGAGCAGTACTTC
TRBJ1-3 few TRBD1 TRBV7-6 CASSDRRTGGNTIYF TGTGCCAGCAGCGATAGGCGGACAGGAGGAAACACCATATATTTT
TRBJ1-1 NA NA TRBV18 CASSRTAGNTEAFF TGTGCCAGCTCTCGAACCGCAGGCAACACTGAAGCTTTCTTT
TRBJ1-4 NA TRBD1 TRBV2 CASRDRVTNEKLFF TGTGCCAGCAGGGACAGGGTGACTAATGAAAAACTGTTTTTT
TRBJ1-2 NA NA TRBV10-3 CAISESRQGWGGYTF TGTGCCATCAGTGAGTCAAGGCAGGGCTGGGGTGGCTACACCTTC
TRBJ2-1 NA TRBD1 TRBV18 CASSLLSNSGQGNEQFF TGTGCCAGCTCACTTCTCTCTAACTCGGGACAGGGGAATGAGCAGTTCTTC
TRBJ2-7 NA TRBD1 TRBV5-4 CASSLGQGPTYEQYF TGTGCCAGCAGCTTAGGACAGGGGCCGACCTACGAGCAGTACTTC
TRBJ1-4 once TRBD1 TRBV5-1 CASSLGQGNEKLFF TGCGCCAGCAGCTTGGGACAGGGTAATGAAAAACTGTTTTTT
TRBJ1-6 few TRBD1 TRBV23-1 CASSQSRGYSPLHF TGCGCCAGCAGTCAATCCAGGGGGTACTCACCCCTCCACTTT
TRBJ1-6 few NA TRBV2 CASSTQGSGSPLHF TGTGCCAGCAGTACACAGGGTTCTGGTTCACCCCTCCACTTT
TRBJ1-1 NA NA TRBV7-7 CASSPGGPGMNTEAFF TGTGCCAGCAGCCCGGGGGGGCCGGGTATGAACACTGAAGCTTTCTTT
TRBJ1-1 NA TRBD1 TRBV18 CASFYRGQGTEAFF TGTGCCAGCTTCTACAGGGGACAGGGGACTGAAGCTTTCTTT
TRBJ1-5 NA TRBD1 TRBV9 CASSAGTGADQPQHF TGTGCCAGCAGCGCTGGGACAGGTGCGGATCAGCCCCAGCATTTT
TRBJ2-6 NA NA TRBV7-9 CASTLWEGAGANVLTF TGTGCCAGCACCCTATGGGAAGGGGCTGGGGCCAACGTCCTGACTTTC
TRBJ1-1 NA NA TRBV7-6 CASSLGTLGKNTEAFF TGTGCCAGCAGCTTAGGGACATTAGGAAAGAACACTGAAGCTTTCTTT
TRBJ2-1 few TRBD1 TRBV15 CATSSGQGAYEQFF TGTGCCACCAGCTCTGGACAGGGGGCATATGAGCAGTTCTTC
TRBJ2-3 NA TRBD2 TRBV4-2 CASSPTSGDPTDTQYF TGTGCCAGCAGTCCCACTAGCGGGGACCCCACAGATACGCAGTATTTT
TRBJ1-2 NA TRBD1 TRBV6-5 CASSRQGNYGYTF TGTGCCAGCAGCCGACAGGGGAACTATGGCTACACCTTC
TRBJ1-4 NA TRBD1 TRBV7-8 CASSLGGGRGLREKLFF TGTGCCAGCAGCTTAGGAGGAGGCAGGGGGTTGAGAGAAAAACTGTTTTTT
TRBJ2-4 NA TRBD2 TRBV5-6 CASSSPAGGPAKNIQYF TGTGCCAGCAGCTCGCCGGCGGGGGGCCCAGCCAAAAACATTCAGTACTTC
TRBJ1-2 NA NA TRBV6-1 CASSVGGTNYGYTF TGTGCCAGCAGTGTTGGAGGGACTAACTATGGCTACACCTTC
TRBJ2-1 NA TRBD1 TRBV10-1 CASSGTGGKNEQFF TGCGCCAGCAGTGGGACAGGGGGTAAAAATGAGCAGTTCTTC
TRBJ1-1 few NA TRBV2 CASMAGAGEAFF TGTGCCAGCATGGCGGGGGCTGGTGAAGCTTTCTTT
TRBJ1-2 NA TRBD1 TRBV5-6 CASSLSDRGRTYTF TGTGCCAGCAGCTTGTCGGACAGGGGAAGGACTTACACCTTC
TRBJ1-1 few NA TRBV4-2 CASSQSDSLNTEAFF TGTGCCAGCAGCCAGTCAGACAGTTTGAACACTGAAGCTTTCTTT